This T cell receptor (beta chain) is drawn from a study of cytomegalovirus exposure and HLA in healthy donors. Study context: For the approximately 400 genotyped donors, 65% to 90% fell within the Caucasian-associated ancestry cluster.

Study results and limitations: What a later analysis showed was that several of the most significant clusters appeared linked to common viral pathogens. Most TCR beta V segments were productive about 90% or about 30% of the time in an earlier analysis.

Primers for the PCR totalled 60 Vbeta and 13 Jbeta. Only in-frame clones appear in the TCRdb table, and some are missing; sequencing was by immunoSEQ multiplex PCR. The data contain about 220,000 clones, over 80% of them singletons. Donors were nominally healthy when sampled, though unrecorded immune exposures were likely. With 1 base clipped from V and 4 bases from J, the junction kept 4 bases outside the gene matches. Germline CDR1 is LNHDA and CDR2 is SQIVND (reference sequence). This CDR3 region has 16 residues. Concerning this clone itself: Its cognate antigen is unknown.

The chain carries TRBV19 and TRBJ2-6, with 7 bases matching TRBD1. The sample consisted of PBMCs. The TCR sequence derives from a boy aged 2-15 years in good health and CMV-seronegative. The CDR3 DNA is TGTGCCAGTAGTATAGCCACAGGGGCCGGGGCCAACGTCCTGACTTTC. Its protein is CASSIATGAGANVLTF.